Included here is one T cell receptor (beta chain) sequence, with context. Per the original data handling: Amplification from reference gene primers served as the basis for estimated nucleated cell counts. Using immunoSEQ multiplex PCR, the repertoire was profiled, and TCRdb retains in-frame clones only, with some absent. From that table come the V and J calls and clone size; the DNA was used to work out D and trimming. The table includes fewer than 300,000 clones, 70% to 75% detected once. The entry originates in a study of blood T cell repertoires in COVID-19. J lost 4 bases, V lost 2 bases, and 7 bases had no gene match. The germline V gene encodes CDR1 ENHRY and CDR2 SYGVKD. CDR3 size: 16 residues.

The TCR was taken from an elderly woman with acute or convalescent COVID-19. The sample taken for sequencing was peripheral blood. V is TRBV10-3 and J is TRBJ2-2, with 7 nucleotides matching TRBD1. In DNA form, the CDR3 reads TGTGCCATCAGTGAGGTCAATGACAGGGCCACCGGGGAGCTGTTTTTT. Its protein product is CAISEVNDRATGELFF.